Sequencing of this T cell receptor (beta chain) was carried out in a study of shared clonotypes between healthy human individuals. Sequencing used immunoSEQ multiplex PCR; TCRdb keeps in-frame clones, though not all of them. The table records hundreds of thousands of clones, 75% to 85% of them present only once. The CDR3 has 15 residues. From germline, CDR1 is MGHRA and CDR2 YSYEKL. V shed 4 bases and J shed 0 bases, with 9 bases lying between them. The sample was PBMCs. The TCR was taken from a woman in her thirties or forties in good health. Some clones in this sample may be carry-over from other donors' samples. The rearrangement links TRBV4-1 to TRBJ2-2; D is unclear. The CDR3 region is CASSLVTANTGELFF. The CDR3 DNA is TGCGCCAGCAGCCTCGTGACCGCGAACACCGGGGAGCTGTTTTTT.